A selection of T cell receptor beta chains follows, all from one sample in a study of CD8 T cells in ankylosing spondylitis. TCRdb ran MiXCR on the 5' RACE reads and lists one entry per CDR3 protein. This table holds some 840,000 distinct CDR3 sequences, 12% found once. Sequenced input: blood, either unsorted or a sorted T cell fraction (not recorded which). These receptors all come from a male donor with ankylosing spondylitis. The CDR3 runs from the conserved cysteine through the conserved F or W. D genes are given only for firm matches. Size values are once, few and many counts, or a class for expanded clones, and some rows have none.

>14|few|NA|TRBV5-1|TRBJ2-3
TGCGCCAGCAGCCCCTGGGCTAGCACAGATACGCAGTATTTT
CASSPWASTDTQYF
>13|NA|NA|TRBV5-6|TRBJ2-7
TGTGCCAGCAGCGAGGGACAACTTAGTAAGCAGTACTTC
CASSEGQLSKQYF
>16|few|TRBD2|TRBV7-2|TRBJ2-3
TGTGCCAGCAGCGTACGGCTAGCGGGGTCCACAGATACGCAGTATTTT
CASSVRLAGSTDTQYF
>14|many|NA|TRBV20-1|TRBJ1-5
TGCAGTGCTAGAGCGGGAACAGGGAGCCAGCCCCAGCATTTT
CSARAGTGSQPQHF
>15|NA|NA|TRBV20-1|TRBJ1-1
TGCAGTGCTTACGATAGACCGATCATGAACACTGAAGCTTTCTTT
CSAYDRPIMNTEAFF
>13|few|NA|TRBV11-3|TRBJ2-7
TGTGCCAGCAGCTTAGCGGACCACTCCGTGCAGTACTTC
CASSLADHSVQYF
>13|NA|NA|TRBV20-1|TRBJ2-7
TGCAGTCCCAGTGCGGGTGATGTCTACGAGCAGTACTTC
CSPSAGDVYEQYF
>15|NA|TRBD2|TRBV6-2/TRBV6-3|TRBJ2-1
TGTGCCAGTCGAGGAATAGCGGGGACCTACAATGAGCAGTTCTTC
CASRGIAGTYNEQFF
>13|few|NA|TRBV6-5|TRBJ2-7
TGTGCCAGCAGTTACTCAGGCACGCTCGAGCAGTACTTC
CASSYSGTLEQYF
>14|NA|NA|TRBV2|TRBJ1-1
TGTGCCAGCACCCGCTGGCCCAGTAACACTGAAGCTTTCTTT
CASTRWPSNTEAFF
>14|many|NA|TRBV4-2|TRBJ2-4
TGTGCCAGCAGCCAAGATATTGTCAAAAACATTCAGTACTTC
CASSQDIVKNIQYF
>16|NA|NA|TRBV9|TRBJ2-1
TGTGCCAGCAGCGTAGCACCCAGGGTGGCACCAAATGAGCAGTTCTTC
CASSVAPRVAPNEQFF
>14|few|NA|TRBV20-1|TRBJ1-6
TGCAGTGCTCCCGTGGGGGGTTATAATTCACCCCTCCACTTT
CSAPVGGYNSPLHF
>13|few|NA|TRBV12-3/TRBV12-4|TRBJ1-2
TGTGCCAGCAGTTTAAAGCTGGAGGTTGGCTACACCTTC
CASSLKLEVGYTF
>16|many|TRBD2|TRBV6-5|TRBJ2-3
TGTGCCAGCAGTTACGTTCTAGCGGGGGGCACAGATACGCAGTATTTT
CASSYVLAGGTDTQYF
>16|few|TRBD1|TRBV4-3|TRBJ2-1
TGCGCCAGCAGCCATGACCGGACAGGGCCTAACAATGAGCAGTTCTTC
CASSHDRTGPNNEQFF
>14|few|TRBD2|TRBV7-2|TRBJ2-1
TGTGCCAGCAGCCGAGACACTAGCGGGACGCCTCCGTTCTTC
CASSRDTSGTPPFF
>21|few|TRBD2|TRBV5-1|TRBJ2-1
TGCGCCAGCAGCTTCCGCGCCAAAAGGTGGCTAGCGGTCCCATCCTACAATGAGCAGTTCTTC
CASSFRAKRWLAVPSYNEQFF
>15|NA|NA|TRBV10-3|TRBJ2-1
TGTGCCACCTCAAGAGGCCGAGACCAACCGAATGAGCAGTTCTTC
CATSRGRDQPNEQFF
>14|NA|NA|TRBV12-3/TRBV12-4|TRBJ2-7
TGTGCCAGCAGCCTTCGGGGGGCTACTGACGAGCAGTACTTC
CASSLRGATDEQYF
>15|NA|NA|TRBV20-1|TRBJ2-1
TGCAGTCGGGCTCGAGGAGGTTCATCCTACAATGAGCAGTTCTTC
CSRARGGSSYNEQFF
>13|many|NA|TRBV10-3|TRBJ1-1
TGTGCCATCAGCGGGACTGGGAACACTGAAGCTTTCTTT
CAISGTGNTEAFF
>13|NA|NA|TRBV6-6|TRBJ2-1
TGTGCCAGCAGCCGATTCGACTTCAATGAGCAGTTCTTC
CASSRFDFNEQFF
>15|few|NA|TRBV20-1|TRBJ2-3
TGCAGTGCTAGAGATGGGGGGACCCTCACAAATACGCAGTATTTT
CSARDGGTLTNTQYF
>13|few|NA|TRBV10-3|TRBJ2-7
TGTGCCATCAGTGAGTCGGGGGGCGCCGAGCAGTACTTC
CAISESGGAEQYF
>16|NA|TRBD2|TRBV5-4|TRBJ2-1
TGTGCCAGCAGCCCAAAACTAGCGGACTCCTACAATGAGCAGTTCTTC
CASSPKLADSYNEQFF
>14|few|NA|TRBV11-3|TRBJ2-2
TGTGCCAGCAGCTTAGATCGTCAGTTCGGGGAGCTGTTTTTT
CASSLDRQFGELFF
>15|many|TRBD2|TRBV29-1|TRBJ2-1
TGCAGCATACTCGGGACTACAAGCTCCTACAATGAGCAGTTCTTC
CSILGTTSSYNEQFF
>13|NA|TRBD1|TRBV6-4|TRBJ1-2
TGTGCCAGCAGTGACTCGGGACAGGCTGGCTACACCTTC
CASSDSGQAGYTF
>14|few|NA|TRBV10-3|TRBJ1-1
TGTGCCATCAGGACCCCTACGTTAGCCACTGAAGCTTTCTTT
CAIRTPTLATEAFF
>16|NA|NA|TRBV5-6|TRBJ2-7
TGTGCCAGCAGCTTGTTTCAGGGAAGGAGCTCCTACGAGCAGTACTTC
CASSLFQGRSSYEQYF
>15|NA|TRBD1|TRBV4-2|TRBJ2-1
TGTGCCAGCAGCGGGGGACAGGGAGTTTACAATGAGCAGTTCTTC
CASSGGQGVYNEQFF
>15|few|NA|TRBV5-1|TRBJ2-7
TGCGCCAGCAGCCCATCAACAGGGATCGCCCTCGAGCAGTACTTC
CASSPSTGIALEQYF
>15|NA|NA|TRBV18|TRBJ2-5
TGTGCCAGCTCACCATTCAGGGGAGGACAAGAGACCCAGTACTTC
CASSPFRGGQETQYF
>14|once|NA|TRBV7-3|TRBJ1-2
TGTGCCAGCAGCTTGGACGGGGGGTACGTGGGCTACACCTTC
CASSLDGGYVGYTF
>17|few|NA|TRBV29-1|TRBJ1-1
TGCAGCGTTTCCCGTGGGGGGTTGCGAAGCTGGAACACTGAAGCTTTCTTT
CSVSRGGLRSWNTEAFF
>16|NA|TRBD2|TRBV6-1|TRBJ2-1
TGTGCCAGCAGCCACGAGAGCGGGAGGGGTTACAATGAGCAGTTCTTC
CASSHESGRGYNEQFF
>16|NA|TRBD2|TRBV6-1|TRBJ2-1
TGTGCCAGCAGTGTCCTGGGACTAGCGGGAATCAATGAGCAGTTCTTC
CASSVLGLAGINEQFF
>14|many|TRBD1|TRBV12-3/TRBV12-4|TRBJ1-1
TGCGCCAGCAGCCGGGGACAGCTGAACACTGAAGCTTTCTTT
CASSRGQLNTEAFF
>14|NA|NA|TRBV18|TRBJ2-3
TGTGCCAGCTCGCCCTACCGGGACCCAGATACGCAGTATTTT
CASSPYRDPDTQYF
>14|many|NA|TRBV7-2|TRBJ2-1
TGTGCCAGCAGCTTAACTCCAGGGTTCTATGAGCAGTTCTTC
CASSLTPGFYEQFF
>14|few|NA|TRBV6-1|TRBJ1-1
TGTGCCAGCATCCTTGCTTTGCGACTCACTGAAGCTTTCTTT
CASILALRLTEAFF
>14|NA|NA|TRBV29-1|TRBJ1-2
TGCAGCGCGTCGGGCAGACTAATTACCAATGGCTACACCTTC
CSASGRLITNGYTF
>14|few|NA|TRBV5-5|TRBJ2-7
TGTGCCAGCAGATCAGGACAGACACTACGAGCGATATACTTC
CASRSGQTLRAIYF
>14|many|TRBD2|TRBV20-1|TRBJ2-7
TGCAGTGCTAGAGATGTACTAGCGGGAGAAGAGCAGTACTTC
CSARDVLAGEEQYF
>16|NA|TRBD1|TRBV11-2|TRBJ2-3
TGTGCCAGCAGTTCCGCTAGGACAGGGAACTCAGATACGCAGTATTTT
CASSSARTGNSDTQYF
>16|NA|NA|TRBV15|TRBJ1-2
TGTGCCACCAGCAGAGATCTAGGGGTCTTGAACTATGGCTACACCTTC
CATSRDLGVLNYGYTF
>13|few|NA|TRBV10-3|TRBJ1-2
TGTGCCATCAGTAACAGGTGGGAGGATGGCTACACCTTC
CAISNRWEDGYTF